The rows below give T cell receptor beta chains drawn from one sample of a study of blood T cell repertoires in COVID-19. Clones were read by immunoSEQ multiplex PCR, and TCRdb kept only the in-frame ones, dropping some. The data show approximately 60,000 clones, over 75% seen once. The sample was peripheral blood. The origin of the receptors is a man older than 75 with acute or convalescent COVID-19. CDR3s include the opening cysteine and the closing phenylalanine or tryptophan. D genes are given only for firm matches. Only some rows state a clone size, as once, few, many or a class for expanded clones.

TRBV11-2,TRBJ2-7,few,-,CASSLEVGTYEQYF,TGTGCCAGCAGCTTAGAGGTGGGCACCTACGAGCAGTACTTC
TRBV6-5,TRBJ1-1,-,TRBD1,CASSPDRGLTEAFF,TGTGCCAGCAGTCCGGACAGGGGGCTGACTGAAGCTTTCTTT
TRBV6-1,TRBJ2-6,-,TRBD1,CASSEDWTGLSGANVLTF,TGTGCCAGCAGTGAAGACTGGACAGGGCTCTCTGGGGCCAACGTCCTGACTTTC
TRBV6-5,TRBJ2-6,-,-,CASSLEGSSGANVLTF,TGTGCCAGCAGTTTAGAGGGTAGCTCTGGGGCCAACGTCCTGACTTTC
TRBV5-1,TRBJ2-1,-,TRBD2,CASSLEGLAYNEQFF,TGCGCCAGCAGCTTGGAGGGACTAGCCTACAATGAGCAGTTCTTC
TRBV5-1,TRBJ2-5,-,-,CASSLEGLVRETQYF,TGCGCCAGCAGCTTGGAGGGACTGGTGCGGGAGACCCAGTACTTC
TRBV3-1/TRBV3-2,TRBJ1-2,-,-,CASSPTLQGRDGYTF,TGTGCCAGCAGCCCTACACTACAGGGAAGAGATGGCTACACCTTC
TRBV5-4,TRBJ1-6,-,-,CASSYGGNSPLHF,TGTGCCAGCAGCTACGGGGGGAATTCACCCCTCCACTTT
TRBV11-3,TRBJ2-7,-,-,CASTRNGITYEQYF,TGTGCCAGCACCCGTAACGGGATTACCTACGAGCAGTACTTC
TRBV18,TRBJ2-2,-,-,CASSPYRDTGELFF,TGTGCCAGCTCACCCTACAGGGACACCGGGGAGCTGTTTTTT
TRBV2,TRBJ2-5,-,TRBD1,CASTLDRGAKETQYF,TGTGCCAGCACCTTGGACAGGGGGGCCAAAGAGACCCAGTACTTC
TRBV6-2/TRBV6-3,TRBJ2-7,-,TRBD1,CASSYSRDRASYEQYF,TGTGCCAGCAGTTACTCGAGAGACAGGGCCTCCTACGAGCAGTACTTC
TRBV6-6,TRBJ1-1,-,-,CASSSTSRNTEAFF,TGTGCCAGCAGTTCGACAAGCCGGAACACTGAAGCTTTCTTT
TRBV6-5,TRBJ2-1,-,TRBD2,CASRKSGESYNEQFF,TGTGCCAGCAGGAAAAGCGGGGAATCCTACAATGAGCAGTTCTTC
TRBV5-1,TRBJ1-4,-,-,CASSQETRGNNEKLFF,TGCGCCAGCAGTCAGGAGACAAGGGGGAATAATGAAAAACTGTTTTTT
TRBV18,TRBJ2-7,-,TRBD1,CASSPPGQLYEQYF,TGTGCCAGCTCACCACCGGGACAGCTATACGAGCAGTACTTC
TRBV27,TRBJ1-2,once,-,CASSLHSSTDLYGYTF,TGTGCCAGCAGTCTACACTCTTCGACAGATCTCTATGGCTACACCTTC
TRBV6-5,TRBJ2-7,-,-,CASRRTADSYEQYF,TGTGCCAGCCGGAGGACTGCCGACTCCTACGAGCAGTACTTC
TRBV6-6,TRBJ2-1,-,TRBD2,CASGMLAGGNEQFF,TGTGCCAGTGGTATGCTAGCGGGAGGGAATGAGCAGTTCTTC
TRBV19,TRBJ1-2,few,TRBD1,CASSTQTGGFGYTF,TGTGCCAGTAGTACCCAGACAGGGGGCTTTGGCTACACCTTC
TRBV2,TRBJ1-5,-,-,CASSRGSQPQHF,TGTGCCAGCTCCAGGGGAAGTCAGCCCCAGCATTTT
TRBV4-1,TRBJ2-7,many,-,CASSQNSGLGEQYF,TGCGCCAGCAGCCAAAATTCGGGGTTAGGAGAGCAGTACTTC
TRBV11-3,TRBJ1-5,few,-,CASSFNRELYSNQPQHF,TGTGCCAGCAGCTTCAACAGGGAGTTATATAGCAATCAGCCCCAGCATTTT
TRBV5-5,TRBJ2-7,once,-,CASSSRTDYEQYF,TGTGCCAGCAGCTCCCGCACAGACTACGAGCAGTACTTC
TRBV18,TRBJ2-7,-,TRBD1,CASSQPDRGLSNEQYF,TGTGCCAGCTCACAACCCGACAGGGGGCTCTCTAACGAGCAGTACTTC
TRBV15,TRBJ1-3,-,TRBD1,CATSRGGQGNTIYF,TGTGCCACCAGCAGAGGGGGACAGGGAAACACCATATATTTT
TRBV18,TRBJ1-1,few,-,CASSPPPGSEAFF,TGTGCCAGCTCACCCCCCCCAGGGTCCGAAGCTTTCTTT
TRBV7-9,TRBJ2-2,-,-,CASSLLSQASGELFF,TGTGCCAGCAGCTTATTATCTCAGGCCTCCGGGGAGCTGTTTTTT
TRBV5-1,TRBJ1-2,-,TRBD1,CASSSGRQGDGYTF,TGCGCCAGCAGCTCCGGGAGACAGGGGGATGGCTACACCTTC
TRBV25-1,TRBJ1-4,-,-,CASSEWGGRNNEKLFF,TGTGCCAGCAGTGAATGGGGGGGACGGAATAATGAAAAACTGTTTTTT
TRBV5-1,TRBJ1-1,-,-,CASSSEGVGEAFF,TGCGCCAGCAGCTCCGAGGGTGTGGGTGAAGCTTTCTTT
TRBV9,TRBJ1-1,-,-,CASSARGGRTSEAFF,TGTGCCAGCAGCGCGAGAGGAGGAAGGACGAGTGAAGCTTTCTTT
TRBV27,TRBJ1-5,-,TRBD1,CASRPPGTGNQPQHF,TGTGCCAGCAGACCACCTGGGACAGGGAATCAGCCCCAGCATTTT
TRBV7-5,TRBJ2-7,-,-,CARSLGEGTTPYEQYF,TGTGCCAGAAGCTTAGGGGAGGGGACAACCCCCTACGAGCAGTACTTC
TRBV6-6,TRBJ1-5,few,-,CASTPGAGASNQPQHF,TGTGCCAGCACTCCAGGGGCTGGGGCTAGCAATCAGCCCCAGCATTTT
TRBV5-1,TRBJ2-3,-,-,CASSLARGVTDTQYF,TGCGCCAGCAGCTTGGCCCGCGGAGTCACAGATACGCAGTATTTT
TRBV4-1,TRBJ1-2,-,TRBD1,CASSQEKGGVYGYTF,TGCGCCAGCAGCCAAGAGAAAGGGGGCGTCTATGGCTACACCTTC
TRBV9,TRBJ2-7,-,-,CASSVSARYEQYF,TGTGCCAGCAGCGTTTCCGCGAGATACGAGCAGTACTTC
TRBV7-2,TRBJ1-5,-,TRBD1,CASSLVRGTGAGQPQHF,TGTGCCAGCAGCTTAGTAAGAGGGACAGGGGCCGGACAGCCCCAGCATTTT
TRBV4-2,TRBJ1-3,-,-,CASSQDVARASGNTIYF,TGTGCCAGCAGCCAAGATGTAGCCAGGGCTTCTGGAAACACCATATATTTT
TRBV7-3,TRBJ2-1,-,TRBD2,CASSSQLAGESNEQFF,TGTGCCAGCAGCTCGCAACTAGCGGGGGAGTCCAATGAGCAGTTCTTC
TRBV29-1,TRBJ1-1,-,TRBD1,CSGQTGEAFF,TGCAGCGGCCAAACAGGGGAGGCTTTCTTT
TRBV7-2,TRBJ2-7,few,TRBD1,CASSQPTGGRNEQYF,TGTGCCAGCAGCCAACCGACAGGGGGCAGGAACGAGCAGTACTTC
TRBV4-1,TRBJ1-2,-,-,CASSPRGIANYGYTF,TGCGCCAGCAGCCCGAGGGGGATAGCTAACTATGGCTACACCTTC
TRBV7-8,TRBJ1-2,-,-,CASSFNLLLGSGNYGYTF,TGTGCCAGCAGCTTTAATCTTCTGCTGGGGTCGGGGAACTATGGCTACACCTTC
TRBV15,TRBJ2-1,-,-,CATSRGRDSYNEQFF,TGTGCCACCAGCAGGGGCAGGGATAGTTACAATGAGCAGTTCTTC
TRBV2,TRBJ1-5,-,-,CASSRGGNQPQHF,TGTGCCAGCAGTCGGGGAGGCAATCAGCCCCAGCATTTT
TRBV30,TRBJ2-5,-,TRBD1,CAWTTGVGETQYF,TGTGCCTGGACGACAGGGGTAGGGGAGACCCAGTACTTC